The 10 T cell receptor beta chains below all came from one sample that was sequenced in a study of T cells in Graves' hyperthyroidism and ophthalmopathy. It was RNA transcripts that yielded the amplified TCR beta CDR3 regions. During a first-round RT-PCR of the TCR CDR3, the HTBI primer set was used. From the multiplex PCR reads, TCRdb called clonotypes with MiXCR, one entry per CDR3 protein. The sample has about 620,000 distinct CDR3 sequences; around 15% are singletons. Material for sequencing was blood. The receptors stem from a woman aged 25 to 39 with Graves' hyperthyroidism.

Only a few counts were recorded for this clonotype. The chain combines TRBV11-2 with TRBJ1-2, with D tentatively TRBD1 (5 bases). The V end lost 1 base, the J end lost 8 bases, and 8 bases lay between the germline ends. Germline V gene data show CDR1 as SGHAT and CDR2 as FQNNGV. The CDR3 is 12 residues long. The CDR3 sequence is CASSLGQLGYTF. The CDR3 DNA sequence: TGTGCCAGCAGCTTAGGACAGCTGGGCTACACCTTC. Drawing the rest from reference TRBV11-2 and TRBJ1-2, the complete variable domain is EAGVAQSPRYKIIEKRQSVAFWCNPISGHATLYWYQQILGQGPKLLIQFQNNGVVDDSQLPKDRFSAERLKGVDSTLKIQPAKLEDSAVYLCASSLGQLGYTFGSGTRLTVV.

The chain is built from TRBV20-1 and TRBJ2-5, with 8 nucleotides matching TRBD2. The CDR3 sequence is 15 residues long. Germline CDR1 reads DFQATT; CDR2 reads SNEGSKA (reference sequence). V shed 1 base, J shed 1 base, and the junction held 5 bases outside the gene matches. The CDR3 bases are TGCAGTGCTAGAGGGGAACTAGCGGCCCAAGAGACCCAGTACTTC. It translates to CSARGELAAQETQYF.

This clonotype was detected many times. The chain is built from TRBV29-1 and TRBJ1-2; D might be TRBD1 (5 bases). V lost 4 bases to trimming and J lost 6 bases, with 9 bases between them. Germline CDR1 reads SQVTM; CDR2 reads ANQGSEA. The CDR3 has 11 residues. CDR3 residues: CSVARENGYTF. The CDR3 nucleotides read TGCAGCGTTGCCAGGGAAAATGGCTACACCTTC.

The V gene is TRBV20-1, the J gene TRBJ1-1; TRBD1 matches at 9 bases. Germline CDR1 reads DFQATT; CDR2 reads SNEGSKA (reference sequence). V lost 6 bases to trimming and J lost 4 bases; unmatched junction nucleotides: 9. The CDR3 is 14 amino acids. The CDR3 nucleotides read TGCAGTGCCCGCCGGACAGGGGCGGGCACTGAAGCTTTCTTT. Translating gives CSARRTGAGTEAFF.

This clonotype appeared a few times. This sequence joins TRBV5-1 and TRBJ2-1, with TRBD2 matching over 10 bases. This CDR3 is built from 17 residues. CDR1 is SGHRS and CDR2 is YFSETQ in the germline V gene. V lost 0 bases and J lost 0; bases outside the gene matches: 3. The chain's CDR3 is CASSLDASGSSYNEQFF. CDR3 sequence (DNA): TGCGCCAGCAGCTTGGATGCTAGCGGGAGCTCCTACAATGAGCAGTTCTTC.

This clonotype has a handful of counts. At one end the junction does not follow the germline gene, possibly because of a read error. The gene calls are TRBV18 and TRBJ2-3, with 10 nucleotides matching TRBD1. The CDR3 loop spans 15 amino acids. CDR1 and CDR2 (germline): KGHSH, LQKENI. The CDR3 nucleotides read TGTGCCAGCTCACCGAGGACAGGGGGGACAGATACGCAGTGTTTT. Translating it yields CASSPRTGGTDTQCF.

This clonotype has a count of ten or more. The gene calls are TRBV28 and TRBJ1-1, with D possibly matching TRBD1 (6 bases). The CDR3 spans 12 residues. The V gene lost 7 bases and the J gene lost 3 bases, with 9 bases spanning the gap. From germline, CDR1 is MDHEN and CDR2 SYDVKM. CDR3 in DNA: TGTGCCAGCACCGAGGGGGACACTGAAGCTTTCTTT. Translating gives CASTEGDTEAFF.

The chain couples TRBV5-1 to TRBJ2-5, with TRBD2 identical over 9 bases. CDR1 is SGHRS and CDR2 is YFSETQ in the germline V gene. V trimming: 0 bases; J trimming: 5 bases; junction bases outside the gene matches: 5. The CDR3 covers 15 residues. CDR3 amino acids: CASSLEIAGVETQYF. CDR3 DNA sequence: TGCGCCAGCAGCTTGGAGATAGCGGGAGTGGAGACCCAGTACTTC.

This rearrangement joins TRBV4-1 to TRBJ1-6; D is ambiguous. Trimming removed 0 bases at V and 7 bases at J, with 13 bases between. CDR1 is MGHRA and CDR2 is YSYEKL in the germline V gene. The CDR3 length is 16 residues. In DNA, the CDR3 is TGCGCCAGCAGCCAAGATCCCCGGTCCCTAAATTCACCCCTCCACTTT. Translating gives CASSQDPRSLNSPLHF.

The V and J genes are TRBV6-5 and TRBJ1-2, with D uncertain. The V and J ends lost 2 bases and 4 bases respectively, with 11 bases between them. The CDR3 loop spans 14 amino acids. Germline-derived CDR1 and CDR2 are MNHEY and SVGAGI. CDR3 sequence: CASSYGDEGYGYTF. The CDR3 coding sequence is TGTGCCAGCAGTTACGGGGATGAGGGCTATGGCTACACCTTC.